This TCR beta chain comes out of a study of radiation and T cells in renal cell carcinoma. TCRdb keeps only in-frame clones here, not all; method: immunoSEQ multiplex PCR. The sample contains about 95,000 clones, about 88% of which appear only once. The CDR3 totals 15 residues. The V gene lost 6 bases and the J gene lost 2 bases, with 14 bases spanning the gap. Germline loops: CDR1 LNHDA, CDR2 SQIVND (reference sequence). Time point defined: baseline pretreatment blood. Documented treatment: 15 Gy SBRT to primary tumor, nephrectomy 4 weeks later. This TCR derives from a man aged 50-60 years with renal cell carcinoma. The sample here was blood, taken from a patient whose treatment included radiotherapy and nephrectomy. The chain links TRBV19 to TRBJ1-5; no firm D call. CDR3 bases: TGTGCCAGTAGGGACCTCGGATTTGGCAATCAGCCCCAGCATTTT. Its protein product is CASRDLGFGNQPQHF. The full variable domain, completed using reference TRBV19 and TRBJ1-5, is DGGITQSPKYLFRKEGQNVTLSCEQNLNHDAMYWYRQDPGQGLRLIYYSQIVNDFQKGDIAEGYSVSREKKESFPLTVTSAQKNPTAFYLCASRDLGFGNQPQHFGDGTRLSIL.